These 26 T cell receptor beta chains were all obtained from the same sample, sequenced in a study of regulatory T cells in long-lasting Graves disease. CDR3 regions were amplified by Arm-PCR using iRepertoire HTBI primers to build TCR beta libraries. TCRdb re-called the multiplex PCR reads with MiXCR, one entry per CDR3 protein. This sample has hundreds of thousands of distinct CDR3 sequences; about 20% occur once, and the top ten carry less than 9%. Time point: persistent/refractory GD, antithyroid drugs over 5 years with positive TRAb. PBMCs provided the RNA from which the TCR library was made. The sample consisted of peripheral blood mononuclear cells (PBMCs), taken when the disease was refractory, from a patient treated with antithyroid drugs. The receptors stem from a female donor with Graves disease.

The chain recombines TRBV6-1 with TRBJ2-5; TRBD2 aligns across 14 bases. The CDR3 sequence is 18 residues long. The germline V gene encodes CDR1 MNHNS and CDR2 SASEGT. Trimming at V came to 7 bases and at J to 1 base, leaving 11 bases not matched to a gene. The CDR3 sequence is CASKRIQGLAGVQETQYF. In DNA, the CDR3 is TGTGCCAGCAAAAGAATCCAGGGACTAGCGGGAGTCCAAGAGACCCAGTACTTC.

At least ten counts were recorded for this clonotype. V is TRBV29-1 and J is TRBJ2-7, with 12 bases fitting TRBD2. CDR3 length equals 13 residues. J gave up 4 bases and V 6 bases, and 4 bases lay outside the gene matches. In germline, CDR1 is SQVTM, CDR2 ANQGSEA. The CDR3 sequence: CSVGLAGRYEQYF. The CDR3 bases are TGCAGCGTAGGACTAGCGGGACGGTACGAGCAGTACTTC.

This clonotype was detected ten times or more. The J gene is TRBJ2-5, the V gene TRBV9; 9 bases are shared with TRBD2. Germline V gives CDR1 SGDLS, CDR2 YYNGEE. Trimming at V came to 0 bases and at J to 0 bases, leaving 0 bases not matched to a gene. The CDR3 length is 15 residues. In DNA, the CDR3 is TGTGCCAGCAGCGTAGGGACTAGCGACCAAGAGACCCAGTACTTC. The encoded protein is CASSVGTSDQETQYF.

Ten or more counts support this clonotype. The J gene is TRBJ2-7, the V gene TRBV27, with TRBD1 identical over 8 bases. The CDR3 runs to 15 residues. J was trimmed by 6 bases and V by 6 bases; bases with no gene match: 13. Germline assignment: CDR1 MNHEY and CDR2 SMNVEV (reference sequence). CDR3 region: CASRPGTGGSREQYF. The CDR3 DNA reads TGTGCCAGCAGACCCGGGACAGGCGGTTCGCGCGAGCAGTACTTC.

Many counts were recorded for this clonotype. This sequence joins TRBV7-2 and TRBJ1-2, with D possibly matching TRBD1 (6 bases). CDR1 is SGHTA and CDR2 is FQGNSA in the germline V gene. Trimming removed 2 bases at V and 7 bases at J, with 11 bases between. The CDR3 runs to 13 residues. CDR3 DNA sequence: TGTGCCAGCAGCTTACTGGGGGCGAGTGGCTACACCTTC. Translating it yields CASSLLGASGYTF.

The chain combines TRBV5-1 with TRBJ2-7; D assignment may be TRBD1 or TRBD2 (5 bases each). The germline V gene encodes CDR1 SGHRS and CDR2 YFSETQ. V lost 6 bases and J 1 base, leaving 17 bases between the germline ends. The CDR3 is made up of 15 amino acids. CDR3 in DNA: TGCGCCAGCAATGGAAGGGACGGCCGATCCTACGAGCAGTACTTC. This gives the protein CASNGRDGRSYEQYF.

This clonotype showed up just a few times. V usage is TRBV6-1 and J usage is TRBJ1-2, with 7 bases identical to TRBD1. The germline V gene has CDR1 MNHNS and CDR2 SASEGT. The CDR3 has 15 amino acids. J gave up 4 bases and V 6 bases, and 11 bases lay outside the gene matches. The DNA of the CDR3 is TGTGCCAGCAGCAGCATATCACGGACAGGCTATGGCTACACCTTC. Translated, it gives CASSSISRTGYGYTF.

The sample holds many counts of this clonotype. The CDR3 bases are TGTGCCAGCAGTGAAGCGGCTAGCGGGAGGGCCGAGGAACAAGAGACCCAGTACTTC. Translated: CASSEAASGRAEEQETQYF. The rearrangement links TRBV2 to TRBJ2-5, with TRBD2 identical over 12 bases. The CDR3 runs 19 residues. Germline assignment: CDR1 SNHLY and CDR2 FYNNEI. V shed 0 bases, J shed 2 bases, and the junction held 10 bases outside the gene matches.

This clonotype was counted at least ten times. The J gene is TRBJ1-6, the V gene TRBV28; TRBD1 might be the D (6 bases). The germline V gene encodes CDR1 MDHEN and CDR2 SYDVKM. CDR3 size: 15 residues. The germline V and J ends were trimmed by 6 bases and 4 bases, with 13 bases remaining between them. The CDR3 bases are TGTGCCAGCAGCGCTGAAACAGGGTATAATTCACCCCTCCACTTT. Translating gives CASSAETGYNSPLHF.

At least ten counts were recorded for this clonotype. The rearrangement links TRBV2 to TRBJ2-3, with 10 bases fitting TRBD2. V lost 7 bases to trimming and J lost 9 bases; unmatched junction nucleotides: 16. Germline assignment: CDR1 SNHLY and CDR2 FYNNEI. CDR3 size: 16 residues. The CDR3 protein is CASNQPKGLAGGTQYF. In DNA, the CDR3 is TGTGCCAGCAACCAACCAAAGGGGTTAGCGGGAGGAACGCAGTATTTT.

The chain couples TRBV28 to TRBJ2-3; 11 nucleotides align to TRBD1. Germline V gene lookup returns CDR1 MDHEN and CDR2 SYDVKM. V dropped 6 bases and J dropped 7; count of bases not matched to a gene: 12. The CDR3 covers 16 residues. The chain's CDR3 is CASRQPGQGELNTQYF. The CDR3 DNA is TGTGCCAGCAGGCAGCCGGGACAGGGGGAACTGAATACGCAGTATTTT.

At least ten counts were recorded for this clonotype. The chain uses TRBV27 and TRBJ2-7; no reliable D call. V was trimmed by 3 bases and J by 2 bases, leaving 14 bases between them. Germline-derived CDR1 and CDR2 are MNHEY and SMNVEV (reference sequence). The CDR3 is made up of 15 amino acids. CDR3 bases: TGTGCCAGCAGTTTTTTCGCGGATTCTACCTACGAGCAGTACTTC. Translation gives CASSFFADSTYEQYF.

Here the CDR3 DNA reads TGTGCCAGCAGTTCGTGGACAGGGATCCACGAGCAGTACTTC. Amino acids: CASSSWTGIHEQYF. The V and J genes are TRBV27 and TRBJ2-7; TRBD1 matches at 8 bases. This CDR3 comprises 14 residues. Trimming took 4 bases from V and 5 from J; bases not matched to a gene: 7. CDR1 is MNHEY and CDR2 is SMNVEV in the germline V gene (reference sequence).

The rearrangement uses TRBV6-4 and TRBJ2-7, with 11 bases identical to TRBD2. CDR3 length: 15 residues. Germline CDR1 MRHNA, CDR2 SNTAGT. With V trimmed by 7 bases and J by 2 bases, 7 bases remained unmatched. The CDR3 sequence is CASNWTSGFPYEQYF. CDR3 nucleotide sequence: TGTGCCAGCAACTGGACTAGCGGGTTCCCCTACGAGCAGTACTTC.

This clonotype appeared a few times. This chain links TRBV6-1 with TRBJ1-2; a weak D match, TRBD1 (6 bases). The V gene's germline CDR1 is MNHNS and CDR2 SASEGT. The CDR3 totals 10 residues. CDR3 sequence (DNA): TGTGCGGCAGGGGAATATGGCTACACCTTC. This sequence encodes CAAGEYGYTF.

This clonotype was counted ten times or more. The chain carries TRBV12-3 or TRBV12-4 and TRBJ2-2; TRBD2 matches at 8 bases. This CDR3 contains 16 residues. With V trimmed by 2 bases and J by 4 bases, 6 bases remained unmatched. CDR3 protein: CASSLSSGSGTGELFF. Written as DNA, the CDR3 is TGTGCCAGCAGTTTATCAAGCGGGAGCGGCACCGGGGAGCTGTTTTTT.

This sequence joins TRBV12-3 or TRBV12-4 and TRBJ2-1, with TRBD2 matching over 7 bases. The CDR3 is 14 amino acids. J gave up 7 bases and V 4 bases, and 7 bases lay outside the gene matches. Here the CDR3 reads CASSYGAGVNEQFF. Here the CDR3 DNA reads TGTGCCAGCAGTTACGGGGCGGGAGTAAATGAGCAGTTCTTC.

This clonotype was counted a few times. The gene calls are TRBV10-2 and TRBJ2-7; the match to TRBD1 covers 7 bases. The J segment lost 0 bases and the V segment lost 8 bases, leaving 7 bases of the junction unmatched. This CDR3 region has 14 residues. Germline-derived CDR1 and CDR2 are WSHSY and SAAADI. The CDR3 loop reads CASPRGQSSYEQYF. CDR3 bases: TGCGCCAGCCCCAGGGGACAGAGCTCCTACGAGCAGTACTTC.

There are a few counts of this clonotype. V usage is TRBV12-3 or TRBV12-4 and J usage is TRBJ2-1; 13 bases match TRBD2. There are 18 residues in the CDR3. Germline trimming cut 7 bases from V and 5 bases from J; bases unmatched to any gene: 14. The CDR3 is CASTLGLAGWVKNNEQFF. Written as DNA, the CDR3 is TGTGCCAGCACCCTGGGACTAGCGGGATGGGTTAAGAACAATGAGCAGTTCTTC.

In its sample, this clonotype was seen once. This may be a read error: a much more frequent sequence differs by one nucleotide. The chain links TRBV6-1 to TRBJ2-7; no clear D gene. The CDR3 consists of 14 residues. From germline, CDR1 is MNHNS and CDR2 SASEGT. The CDR3 sequence is CSSRTSDISYEQYF. The DNA for the CDR3 is TGTTCCAGCAGGACCAGCGATATCTCCTACGAGCAGTACTTC.

This clonotype was seen repeatedly, ten times or more. The chain combines TRBV29-1 with TRBJ2-7; 8 bases match TRBD1. CDR1 is SQVTM and CDR2 is ANQGSEA in the germline V gene. V dropped 7 bases and J dropped 2; count of bases not matched to a gene: 7. The CDR3 has 13 residues. CDR3 in amino acids: CSGETGDTYEQYF. CDR3 DNA sequence: TGCAGCGGTGAGACAGGGGACACCTACGAGCAGTACTTC.

The V call is TRBV2, the J call TRBJ2-1; D is ambiguous. Trimming took off 1 base at V and 7 bases at J, with 11 bases between the two ends. The CDR3 is 14 residues long. From germline, CDR1 is SNHLY and CDR2 FYNNEI. The CDR3 region has the DNA TGTGCCAGCAGTGAAGAGGCAGGAATAAATGAGCAGTTCTTC. Translating it yields CASSEEAGINEQFF.

This clonotype turned up a few times. The rearrangement uses TRBV6-1 and TRBJ2-7; D is perhaps TRBD1 or TRBD2 (5 bases each). This CDR3 region has 15 residues. Trimming left V 5 bases short and J 5 bases short, with 19 bases between. Germline V lookup: CDR1 MNHNS, CDR2 SASEGT. The CDR3 is CASSTRGYSTDEQYF. In DNA, the CDR3 is TGTGCCAGCAGTACCCGGGGCTATAGTACCGACGAGCAGTACTTC.

This clonotype was found many times. CDR3 amino acids: CASSTSGSGEQYF. CDR3 bases: TGTGCCAGCAGTACTAGCGGGAGTGGCGAGCAGTACTTC. The chain carries TRBV7-3 and TRBJ2-7; 11 bases are shared with TRBD2. The CDR3 consists of 13 residues. Looked up from germline, CDR1 is SGHTA and CDR2 is FQGTGA. Losses at the gene ends were 6 bases for V and 6 bases for J; bases not matched to a gene: 4.

This clonotype was counted at least ten times. The V call is TRBV15, the J call TRBJ2-7, with unresolved D. CDR3 length: 14 amino acids. Germline CDR1 LNHNV, CDR2 YYDKDF (reference sequence). The germline V and J ends were trimmed by 3 bases and 2 bases, with 11 bases remaining between them. Here the CDR3 reads CATSSDIPAYEQYF. The CDR3 nucleotides read TGTGCCACCAGCAGTGACATTCCAGCCTACGAGCAGTACTTC. Together with reference TRBV15 and TRBJ2-7, the CDR3 gives the full variable domain: DAMVIQNPRYQVTQFGKPVTLSCSQTLNHNVMYWYQQKSSQAPKLLFHYYDKDFNNEADTPDNFQSRRPNTSFCFLDIRSPGLGDTAMYLCATSSDIPAYEQYFGPGTRLTVT.

This clonotype appeared many times. The rearrangement joins TRBV11-2 to TRBJ2-7, with D possibly being TRBD2 (6 bases). CDR1 SGHAT and CDR2 FQNNGV come from the germline V gene. The CDR3 extends over 13 amino acids. Trimming left V 9 bases short and J 5 bases short, with 17 bases between. The DNA of the CDR3 is TGTGCCAGGGAGGGGCGGACCCTCCACGAGCAGTACTTC. Translated, it gives CAREGRTLHEQYF.